This T cell receptor (beta chain) was sequenced for a study of CDR3 diversity in severe acne. Germline V gene data show CDR1 as SGHNT and CDR2 as YYREEE (reference sequence). V was clipped by 4 bases and J by 14 bases; unmatched bases: 7. The CDR3 spans 14 residues. Via MiXCR, TCRdb re-called the PCR reads, giving one row per CDR3 protein. The repertoire holds 100,000 or so distinct CDR3 sequences, roughly 51% seen once, with over 10% in the top ten. This rearrangement joins TRBV5-4 to TRBJ2-1; 15 positions agree with TRBD2. This receptor was identified in a male donor with acne. Sequencing used blood. CDR3 loop: CASSRGTSGRLEFF. The CDR3 DNA sequence: TGTGCCAGCAGCCGTGGGACTAGCGGGAGGTTAGAGTTCTTC.